The 26 T cell receptor beta chains reported below all come from one sample, sequenced in a study of regulatory T cells in long-lasting Graves disease. Time point meaning: persistent/refractory GD, antithyroid drugs over 5 years with positive TRAb. PBMC-derived RNA was used for the TCR library. Assembly of TCR beta libraries relied on iRepertoire HTBI primers together with Arm-PCR of CDR3 regions. TCRdb re-derived calls from the multiplex PCR reads in MiXCR, one entry per CDR3 protein. The table has approximately 400,000 distinct CDR3 sequences, approximately 25% seen once; the top ten hold around 30%. This specimen was peripheral blood mononuclear cells (PBMCs), taken when the disease was refractory, from a patient treated with antithyroid drugs. These receptors were collected from a woman between 40 and 50 years old with Graves disease.

On this clonotype: Just one base apart from a much larger clone, this may be a read error. The chain uses TRBV20-1 and TRBJ2-7, with D tentatively TRBD2 (5 bases). Per germline, CDR1 DFQATT and CDR2 SNEGSKA (reference sequence). With 5 bases removed from V and 7 bases from J, the gap between germline ends came to 15 bases. The CDR3 length is 12 residues. The CDR3 region is CSAEPSSREQYF. For the CDR3, the DNA is TGCAGTGCTGAGCCTAGCTCTAGGGAGCAGTACTTC.

This clonotype was seen a single time. The junction and the germline gene differ at one end; a read error may be behind it. The genes are TRBV7-9 and TRBJ2-7; TRBD1 matches 9 bases. Germline-derived CDR1 and CDR2 are SEHNR and FQNEAQ (reference sequence). The CDR3 has 16 residues. CDR3 sequence (DNA): TGTGCCAGCAGCTTTATTCTTGGACAGGGGTGGAACGAGCATTACTTC. Translation gives CASSFILGQGWNEHYF.

This clonotype has ten or more counts. J is TRBJ1-1 and V is TRBV11-2; 7 bases match TRBD1. Unmatched junction bases numbered 5, after V lost 0 bases and J lost 7 bases. The V gene's germline CDR1 is SGHAT and CDR2 FQNNGV. The CDR3 extends over 14 amino acids. The CDR3 is CASSLDRGQVEAFF. CDR3 DNA sequence: TGTGCCAGCAGCTTAGATCGCGGACAGGTTGAAGCTTTCTTT. The full variable domain, in which reference TRBV11-2 and TRBJ1-1 provide the parts outside the CDR3, is EAGVAQSPRYKIIEKRQSVAFWCNPISGHATLYWYQQILGQGPKLLIQFQNNGVVDDSQLPKDRFSAERLKGVDSTLKIQPAKLEDSAVYLCASSLDRGQVEAFFGQGTRLTVV.

This clonotype was seen ten or more times. The rearrangement joins TRBV20-1 to TRBJ1-4; maybe TRBD1 (5 bases). The CDR3 covers 13 residues. Germline loops: CDR1 DFQATT, CDR2 SNEGSKA (reference sequence). V was trimmed by 8 bases and J by 4 bases, leaving 14 bases between them. CDR3 nucleotide sequence: TGCAGTTCAAGACAGCCTATTAATGAAAAACTGTTTTTT. As protein: CSSRQPINEKLFF.

There are a few counts of this clonotype. The chain joins TRBV28 to TRBJ1-3, with no clear D. The V and J ends lost 6 bases and 0 bases respectively, with 9 bases between them. The CDR3 spans 14 residues. Germline assignment: CDR1 MDHEN and CDR2 SYDVKM. Here the CDR3 DNA reads TGTGCCAGCAGCCTTGAAACCTCTGGAAACACCATATATTTT. Its protein product is CASSLETSGNTIYF.

This rearrangement joins TRBV12-3 or TRBV12-4 to TRBJ2-2; 10 bases are a match to TRBD1. V shed 6 bases, J shed 7 bases, and the junction held 8 bases outside the gene matches. The length of the CDR3 is 15 residues. CDR3 loop: CASSPRTGGGGELFF. The CDR3 nucleotides read TGTGCCAGCAGCCCCCGGACAGGGGGTGGCGGGGAGCTGTTTTTT.

Ten or more counts support this clonotype. The chain employs TRBV5-1 and TRBJ1-1, with D perhaps TRBD1 (5 bases). Trimming took off 0 bases at V and 7 bases at J, with 10 bases between the two ends. The germline V gene has CDR1 SGHRS and CDR2 YFSETQ. The CDR3 runs to 13 residues. CDR3 residues: CASSLALQGEAFF. Here the CDR3 DNA reads TGCGCCAGCAGCTTGGCCCTCCAGGGTGAAGCTTTCTTT.

The table lists this clonotype with many counts. This chain links TRBV28 with TRBJ1-1; D possibly corresponds to TRBD1 (6 bases). Germline-derived CDR1 and CDR2 are MDHEN and SYDVKM. The CDR3 spans 17 residues. Trimming stripped 6 bases from V and 0 bases from J, with 20 bases between. Here the CDR3 DNA reads TGTGCCAGCAGACCAATTTTGCGGGGGCGGATGAACACTGAAGCTTTCTTT. Its translation is CASRPILRGRMNTEAFF.

This sequence joins TRBV7-3 and TRBJ1-3; a weak D match, TRBD1 (6 bases). The V end was cut by 2 bases, the J end by 3 bases, with 14 bases between. CDR1 and CDR2 from the germline V gene are SGHTA and FQGTGA. The CDR3 runs to 16 residues. Here the CDR3 DNA reads TGTGCCAGCAGCTTACGACCAGGGGAATTTGGAAACACCATATATTTT. Protein: CASSLRPGEFGNTIYF.

The chain carries TRBV11-2 and TRBJ2-3; D gene uncertain. V was cut by 5 bases and J by 1 base, with 7 bases left in between. The CDR3 is 13 residues long. Per germline, CDR1 SGHAT and CDR2 FQNNGV. The CDR3 coding sequence is TGTGCCAGCAGCATCCTGCGCACAGATACGCAGTATTTT. It yields the protein CASSILRTDTQYF.

The CDR3 DNA reads TGTGCCAGCAGGCAAAACCGGGACCACTCCTACGAGCAGTACTTC. Protein: CASRQNRDHSYEQYF. The V gene is TRBV7-8, the J gene TRBJ2-7; D is possibly TRBD1 or TRBD2 (5 bases each). Germline V CDR1 and CDR2: SGHVS, FQNEAQ. V lost 6 bases and J lost 0, with 15 bases in between. CDR3 length: 15 amino acids. Supplemented by reference TRBV7-8 and TRBJ2-7, the full variable domain reads GAGVSQSPRYKVAKRGQDVALRCDPISGHVSLFWYQQALGQGPEFLTYFQNEAQLDKSGLPSDRFFAERPEGSVSTLKIQRTQQEDSAVYLCASRQNRDHSYEQYFGPGTRLTVT.

To note about this clonotype: A much larger clone differs from this one at a single base, so this may be a read error. The chain uses TRBV2 and TRBJ1-5; 7 nucleotides agree with TRBD1. The CDR3 loop spans 13 amino acids. The germline gives CDR1 SNHLY, CDR2 FYNNEI. CDR3 residues: CASGRQGYQPKHF. CDR3 DNA: TGTGCCAGCGGGAGACAGGGATATCAGCCCAAGCATTTT.

The chain carries TRBV11-2 and TRBJ2-7; 7 nucleotides agree with TRBD2. V lost 5 bases, J lost 6 bases, and 13 bases stayed unmatched. CDR1 and CDR2 from the germline V gene are SGHAT and FQNNGV. This CDR3 is built from 15 residues. CDR3 DNA sequence: TGTGCCAGCAGCCAAAACGGGGGGAGGGCCGGCGAGCAGTACTTC. Its translation is CASSQNGGRAGEQYF. Drawing the rest from reference TRBV11-2 and TRBJ2-7, the complete variable domain is EAGVAQSPRYKIIEKRQSVAFWCNPISGHATLYWYQQILGQGPKLLIQFQNNGVVDDSQLPKDRFSAERLKGVDSTLKIQPAKLEDSAVYLCASSQNGGRAGEQYFGPGTRLTVT.

This clonotype occurred a few times. The chain uses TRBV6-2 or TRBV6-3 and TRBJ2-2; D gene uncertain. Trimming removed 0 bases from V and 4 bases from J, with 6 bases in between. There are 14 residues in the CDR3. Germline CDR1 and CDR2: MNHEY and SVGEGT. The CDR3 sequence is CASSYSPTTGELFF. The CDR3 region has the DNA TGTGCCAGCAGTTACTCACCTACCACCGGGGAGCTGTTTTTT.

The V call is TRBV20-1, the J call TRBJ1-2, with D perhaps matching TRBD1 (6 bases). Trimming took off 0 bases at V and 7 bases at J, with 12 bases between the two ends. Germline V CDR1 and CDR2: DFQATT, SNEGSKA (reference sequence). This CDR3 has 13 residues. CDR3 sequence (DNA): TGCAGTGCTAGAGATAGGACAGAGGCTGGCTACACCTTC. This translates into CSARDRTEAGYTF.

This clonotype was observed many times. The chain joins TRBV10-2 to TRBJ1-2, with 7 positions matching TRBD1. The CDR3 extends over 13 amino acids. V shed 6 bases and J 2 bases; nucleotides not matched to a gene: 3. CDR1 and CDR2 from the germline V gene are WSHSY and SAAADI. Written as DNA, the CDR3 is TGCGCCAGCAGCGGGACAGCGAACTATGGCTACACCTTC. Its protein product is CASSGTANYGYTF.

This clonotype was found many times. This chain connects TRBV28 to TRBJ2-7; TRBD1 might be the D (5 bases). V lost 4 bases, J lost 6 bases, and 19 bases lay in between. Per germline, CDR1 MDHEN and CDR2 SYDVKM. The CDR3 extends over 15 amino acids. The CDR3 spells CASSSFAGFISEQYF. In DNA, the CDR3 is TGTGCCAGCAGTTCCTTCGCAGGGTTCATTAGCGAGCAGTACTTC.

This clonotype was seen a few times. The chain is built from TRBV5-6 and TRBJ2-5, with D tentatively TRBD1 (5 bases). The germline V gene has CDR1 SGHDT and CDR2 YYEEEE. The CDR3 is 13 amino acids. V lost 3 bases, J lost 5 bases, and 11 bases lay in between. The CDR3 reads CASSSGPTETQYF. The CDR3 DNA reads TGTGCCAGCAGCTCAGGGCCAACTGAGACCCAGTACTTC.

To note about this clonotype: The junction differs from germline at one of its ends, possibly a read error. V gene TRBV28 combines with J gene TRBJ2-7, with 9 bases lining up with TRBD2. Germline assignment: CDR1 MDHEN and CDR2 SYDVKM. The CDR3 extends over 14 amino acids. CDR3 residues: CAGSSTSGRYEQYF. CDR3 in DNA: TGTGCCGGCAGTTCCACTAGCGGGCGCTACGAGCAGTACTTC.

This rearrangement joins TRBV5-5 to TRBJ2-2; D is possibly TRBD2 (6 bases). Germline loops: CDR1 SGHKS, CDR2 YYEKEE (reference sequence). V was trimmed by 4 bases and J by 1 base, leaving 11 bases between them. CDR3 length equals 15 residues. The chain's CDR3 is CASSAGLLNTGELFF. Here the CDR3 DNA reads TGTGCCAGCAGCGCGGGACTCCTGAACACCGGGGAGCTGTTTTTT. Full variable domain (remainder filled in from reference TRBV5-5 and TRBJ2-2): DAGVTQSPTHLIKTRGQQVTLRCSPISGHKSVSWYQQVLGQGPQFIFQYYEKEERGRGNFPDRFSARQFPNYSSELNVNALLLGDSALYLCASSAGLLNTGELFFGEGSRLTVL.

The rearrangement links TRBV2 to TRBJ2-1; D is perhaps TRBD2 (6 bases). Germline V gives CDR1 SNHLY, CDR2 FYNNEI. CDR3 length: 14 residues. Trimming took off 1 base at V and 6 bases at J, with 10 bases between the two ends. This CDR3 reads CASSEGVGGNEQFF. Written as DNA, the CDR3 is TGTGCCAGCAGTGAAGGGGTGGGGGGCAATGAGCAGTTCTTC.

This clonotype was seen a few times. This chain links TRBV2 with TRBJ2-3; 7 nucleotides line up with TRBD2. The CDR3 runs 12 residues. Per the germline V gene, CDR1 is SNHLY and CDR2 is FYNNEI. Trimming removed 11 bases from V and 3 bases from J; junction bases left unmatched: 5. The CDR3 protein is CAGDSGTDTQYF. The CDR3 DNA follows: TGTGCCGGGGATAGCGGGACAGATACGCAGTATTTT.

This clonotype appeared a few times. The chain joins TRBV5-5 to TRBJ2-2; TRBD2 agrees at 11 bases. Looked up from germline, CDR1 is SGHKS and CDR2 is YYEKEE (reference sequence). J was trimmed by 0 bases and V by 1 base; bases with no gene match: 5. The CDR3 has 18 amino acids. The CDR3 protein is CASSLRRGLAANTGELFF. The CDR3 DNA reads as TGTGCCAGCAGCTTGAGACGGGGACTAGCGGCGAACACCGGGGAGCTGTTTTTT.

This clonotype was observed many times. The CDR3: CASSSLGISSYEQYF. In nucleotides, the CDR3 is TGTGCCAGCTCGAGCCTCGGTATAAGCTCCTACGAGCAGTACTTC. The genes are TRBV6-1 and TRBJ2-7; D is uncertain. Germline V CDR1 and CDR2: MNHNS, SASEGT. With 8 bases removed from V and 0 bases from J, the gap between germline ends came to 17 bases. This CDR3 spans 15 amino acids.

The rearrangement links TRBV28 to TRBJ2-2; D may be TRBD1 (6 bases). Trimming took off 5 bases at V and 4 bases at J, with 14 bases between the two ends. CDR1 and CDR2 from the germline V gene are MDHEN and SYDVKM. This CDR3 spans 15 amino acids. CDR3 sequence reads: CASSKPGTTTGELFF. The CDR3 coding sequence is TGTGCCAGCAGTAAACCCGGGACAACCACCGGGGAGCTGTTTTTT. The full variable domain, rest sourced from reference TRBV28 and TRBJ2-2, is DVKVTQSSRYLVKRTGEKVFLECVQDMDHENMFWYRQDPGLGLRLIYFSYDVKMKEKGDIPEGYSVSREKKERFSLILESASTNQTSMYLCASSKPGTTTGELFFGEGSRLTVL.

V is TRBV10-3 and J is TRBJ2-2, with no clear D. The CDR3 sequence is 14 residues long. Germline CDR1 reads ENHRY; CDR2 reads SYGVKD. V shed 0 bases and J shed 2 bases, with 4 bases lying between them. The CDR3 region has the DNA TGTGCCATCAGTGAGTCAGCTAACACCGGGGAGCTGTTTTTT. This translates into CAISESANTGELFF.